This TCR beta chain was identified during a study of T cell repertoires in cytomegalovirus infection (dated by TCRdb to the late 2010s). Regarding the study in general: The peptide stimulations were aimed at well-studied HLA-B-restricted epitopes as well as recently identified HLA-C-restricted CMV epitopes, whose presentation resists viral immunomodulation. Donor HLA type was relevant to the analysis, as public TCR beta signatures indicated carriage of CMV infection together with the matching HLA type. Overall study outcomes, separate from this receptor: Cumulative frequency of public TCR beta family members discriminated carriers of CMV infection plus the relevant HLA type in this cohort and an independent approximately 370-donor cohort. The ex vivo response was dominated by HLA-C-restricted CMV-specific TCR beta clonotypes, which also provided the single most frequent clonotype in two of eight donors.

Sequenced on an Illumina HiSeq 1500. TCRdb applied fastp at Q25 and MiXCR to the public reads, then kept only in-frame beta chains. Rows merge per CDR3 protein into single entries with the most common DNA and genes. The sample profile shows 600,000 to 700,000 distinct CDR3 sequences; around a third of them were found once. The ten largest clones capture about 20% of the sample. In the paper's terms, the treatment or condition label means: in vitro stimulation with specific CMV peptide epitopes to enrich CMV-specific T cells. Looking up the germline V gene yields CDR1 SNHLY and CDR2 FYNNEI. The CDR3 spans 14 residues, from the cysteine through the phenylalanine. Of all the DNA, just the CDR3 is kept, 42 bases in frame from base 1. Turning to this clonotype: Its recognized antigen is unknown. The junction departs from the called germline gene at one end, perhaps through a read error.

This TCR derives from a human donor in good health (CMV status not recorded). Some clones in this sample may be carry-over from other donors' samples. The rearrangement combines TRBV2 with TRBJ2-2; TRBD1 is possibly the D segment (7 matching bases). The starting material was cultured PBMCs, obtained from culture after CMV antigen stimulation. Here is the DNA: TGTGCCGGCAGGGGGGACGCGAACACCGGGGAGCTGTTTTTT. Its translation is CAGRGDANTGELFF. Supplemented by the reference TRBV2 and TRBJ2-2 proteins around the CDR3, the complete variable domain is EPEVTQTPSHQVTQMGQEVILRCVPISNHLYFYWYRQILGQKVEFLVSFYNNEISEKSEIFDDQFSVERPDGSNFTLKIRSTKLEDSAMYFCAGRGDANTGELFFGEGSRLTVL.